What follows are 21 T cell receptor beta chains derived from one specimen sequenced in a study of T cell repertoires in cytomegalovirus infection. In TCRdb, the reads were re-called with MiXCR into one record per CDR3 protein. Seen here are 200,000 or so distinct CDR3 sequences, roughly a fifth observed once, and the top ten hold roughly 2.9%. The material sequenced was PBMCs. The source of these receptors is a human donor in good health (CMV status not recorded). Some clones in this sample may be carry-over from other donors' samples.

The CDR3 loop reads CASSFDKTGANVLTF. DNA for the CDR3: TGTGCCAGCAGTTTCGACAAGACTGGGGCCAACGTCCTGACTTTC. The chain combines TRBV12-3 or TRBV12-4 with TRBJ2-6; D unclear. Trimming left V 3 bases short and J 2 bases short, with 8 bases between. The CDR3 sequence is 15 residues long.

The chain couples TRBV28 to TRBJ2-7; 12 bases are a match to TRBD2. V was clipped by 5 bases and J by 1 base; unmatched bases: 6. CDR3 length: 16 amino acids. Looked up from germline, CDR1 is MDHEN and CDR2 is SYDVKM. For the CDR3, the DNA is TGTGCCAGCAGTGTAGGAGGACTAGCGGGATCCTACGAGCAGTACTTC. Translating gives CASSVGGLAGSYEQYF.

The genes are TRBV20-1 and TRBJ1-1, with D maybe TRBD1 (6 bases). This CDR3 spans 14 amino acids. Germline CDR1 reads DFQATT; CDR2 reads SNEGSKA (reference sequence). Trimming cost V 4 bases and J 4 bases, with 16 bases left between them. The CDR3 DNA reads TGCAGTGCTATACCCCCGAGGGGGGGCACTGAAGCTTTCTTT. Protein product: CSAIPPRGGTEAFF.

This chain joins TRBV28 and TRBJ2-7; D is uncertain. CDR3 size: 14 residues. The germline gives CDR1 MDHEN, CDR2 SYDVKM. Trimming stripped 6 bases from V and 4 bases from J, with 16 bases between. The CDR3 protein is CASRGMPGAYEQYF. CDR3 coding DNA: TGTGCCAGCAGGGGGATGCCGGGCGCATACGAGCAGTACTTC.

The genes are TRBV10-2 and TRBJ1-6, with no clear D. Trimming cost V 2 bases and J 10 bases, with 18 bases left between them. The CDR3 is 16 residues long. Germline CDR1 and CDR2: WSHSY and SAAADI. As DNA, the CDR3 is TGCGCCAGCAGTGAGGTGGCAGTGTCCGCAAGCTCACCCCTCCACTTT. Translation gives CASSEVAVSASSPLHF.

The rearrangement uses TRBV29-1 and TRBJ2-7, with 8 bases lining up with TRBD1. The V gene end was trimmed by 5 bases and the J gene end by 0 bases; junction bases not matched to a gene: 9. The CDR3 covers 15 residues. Germline V gives CDR1 SQVTM, CDR2 ANQGSEA. For the CDR3, the DNA is TGCAGCGTTACTACGCGGGACAGGAGCTCCTACGAGCAGTACTTC. Translating it yields CSVTTRDRSSYEQYF.

This clonotype was observed many times. At one boundary the junction diverges from the germline segment, which might be a read error. The chain combines TRBV7-7 with TRBJ1-4; D is unresolved. Germline assignment: CDR1 SSHAT and CDR2 FNYEAQ (reference sequence). This CDR3 is 13 amino acids long. The CDR3 reads CASSLVSSEKLFF. As DNA, the CDR3 is TGTGCTAGCAGCTTAGTCTCCAGTGAAAAACTGTTTTTT.

The chain carries TRBV6-2 or TRBV6-3 and TRBJ2-1; 12 nucleotides match TRBD1. The CDR3 is 15 residues long. Germline V gene sequence: CDR1 MNHEY, CDR2 SVGEGT. Losses at the gene ends were 5 bases for V and 9 bases for J; bases not matched to a gene: 8. As DNA, the CDR3 is TGTGCCAGCAGTCTCTTGGGACAGGGGGCCGGTGAGCAGTTCTTC. Protein: CASSLLGQGAGEQFF.

This chain links TRBV19 with TRBJ1-1, with D possibly being TRBD1 (5 bases). V was clipped by 10 bases and J by 5 bases, with 17 bases between them. Germline-derived CDR1 and CDR2 are LNHDA and SQIVND (reference sequence). This CDR3 region has 13 residues. CDR3 residues: CATHRGGTTEAFF. DNA of the CDR3: TGTGCCACCCATCGGGGGGGGACGACTGAAGCTTTCTTT. Full variable domain (outside the CDR3, taken from reference TRBV19 and TRBJ1-1): DGGITQSPKYLFRKEGQNVTLSCEQNLNHDAMYWYRQDPGQGLRLIYYSQIVNDFQKGDIAEGYSVSREKKESFPLTVTSAQKNPTAFYLCATHRGGTTEAFFGQGTRLTVV.

Many counts were recorded for this clonotype. The rearrangement uses TRBV7-2 and TRBJ2-5, with 14 bases aligning to TRBD2. Per germline, CDR1 SGHTA and CDR2 FQGNSA. The V and J ends lost 3 bases and 4 bases, in that order; junction bases with no gene match: 4. This CDR3 comprises 16 residues. The CDR3 DNA reads as TGTGCCAGCAGCTTCGGACTAGCGGGGGGCTCAGAGACCCAGTACTTC. Translation: CASSFGLAGGSETQYF.

This clonotype came up many times. The rearrangement uses TRBV7-2 and TRBJ2-2; 14 bases align to TRBD2. The J segment lost 4 bases and the V segment lost 5 bases, leaving 12 bases of the junction unmatched. The CDR3 totals 19 residues. Germline V gene lookup returns CDR1 SGHTA and CDR2 FQGNSA. CDR3 nucleotides: TGTGCCAGCAGCCTCCCGCCAGGGACTAGCGGGAGTCGCACCGGGGAGCTGTTTTTT. The encoded protein is CASSLPPGTSGSRTGELFF.

This clonotype was counted a few times. The chain links TRBV20-1 to TRBJ2-6; D is uncertain. The CDR3 loop spans 13 amino acids. V was shortened by 5 bases and J by 4 bases, with 9 bases between the two germline ends. From germline, CDR1 is DFQATT and CDR2 SNEGSKA (reference sequence). CDR3 region: CSAQIRGANVLTF. DNA of the CDR3: TGCAGTGCTCAGATCCGGGGGGCCAACGTCCTGACTTTC.

The rearrangement links TRBV4-3 to TRBJ2-1; 8 nucleotides match TRBD2. V lost 4 bases and J lost 5; bases outside the gene matches: 7. CDR3 length: 15 amino acids. CDR1 is LGHNA, CDR2 YSLEER, per germline. Written as DNA, the CDR3 is TGCGCCAGCAGCCTCGGCGGGGGGCAGAACAATGAGCAGTTCTTC. Translation: CASSLGGGQNNEQFF.

As regards this clonotype: A read error may explain this, as a much larger clone is one base away. The chain carries TRBV7-2 and TRBJ2-4; the D gene is possibly TRBD2 (5 bases). This CDR3 is 12 amino acids long. V shed 8 bases and J shed 9 bases, with 14 bases lying between them. Germline CDR1 is SGHTA and CDR2 is FQGNSA. The CDR3 DNA reads as TGTGCCAGCGGCCCACGTCGGGGCATTCAGTACTTC. Its translation is CASGPRRGIQYF.

The CDR3 reads CSALKHPSSGANVLTF. CDR3 sequence (DNA): TGCAGTGCCCTGAAACACCCGAGCTCTGGGGCCAACGTCCTGACTTTC. V gene TRBV20-1 combines with J gene TRBJ2-6, with no clear D. CDR1 is DFQATT and CDR2 is SNEGSKA in the germline V gene (reference sequence). Trimming took off 6 bases at V and 0 bases at J, with 15 bases between the two ends. The length of the CDR3 is 16 residues.

This chain joins TRBV24-1 and TRBJ2-3; D unclear. Per the germline V gene, CDR1 is KGHDR and CDR2 is SFDVKD. This CDR3 is 14 amino acids long. Trimming took 9 bases from V and 5 from J, leaving 17 bases between them. The CDR3 DNA is TGTGCCACCGCCCCCGAGGTTCCAAAAGATACGCAGTATTTT. It codes for CATAPEVPKDTQYF.

The sample holds a few counts of this clonotype. This sequence joins TRBV7-9 and TRBJ2-1; tentative D call: TRBD1 (5 bases). The ends were cut back, 1 base at V and 5 bases at J, with 9 bases in the middle. The CDR3 extends over 14 amino acids. Per germline, CDR1 SEHNR and CDR2 FQNEAQ (reference sequence). The CDR3 loop is CASSLESDNNEQFF. CDR3 bases: TGTGCCAGCAGCTTAGAATCGGACAACAATGAGCAGTTCTTC.

The chain couples TRBV2 to TRBJ2-1, with D tentatively TRBD2 (6 bases). The CDR3 consists of 12 residues. V was clipped by 7 bases and J by 3 bases, with 7 bases between them. Germline assignment: CDR1 SNHLY and CDR2 FYNNEI. The CDR3 loop is CASTRGYNEQFF. The CDR3, as DNA: TGTGCCAGCACGCGGGGCTACAATGAGCAGTTCTTC.

V usage is TRBV19 and J usage is TRBJ1-1; D is undetermined. The V end was cut by 4 bases, the J end by 1 base, with 10 bases between. Per the germline V gene, CDR1 is LNHDA and CDR2 is SQIVND (reference sequence). This CDR3 spans 14 amino acids. The CDR3 loop is CASSSGRENTEAFF. The DNA for the CDR3 is TGTGCCAGTAGTAGCGGACGGGAGAACACTGAAGCTTTCTTT.

This clonotype was counted a few times. The chain is built from TRBV12-3 or TRBV12-4 and TRBJ1-2, with 12 bases matching TRBD1. Germline trimming cut 5 bases from V and 6 bases from J; bases unmatched to any gene: 7. This CDR3 is 15 amino acids long. CDR3 loop: CASSPGQGAGNGYTF. The CDR3 bases are TGTGCCAGCAGTCCGGGACAGGGGGCAGGAAATGGCTACACCTTC.

The rearrangement uses TRBV7-9 and TRBJ2-1; D remains unclear. The CDR3 consists of 14 residues. Germline CDR1 SEHNR, CDR2 FQNEAQ (reference sequence). Trimming removed 5 bases at V and 8 bases at J, with 16 bases between. The CDR3, as DNA: TGTGCCAGCAGCCTGCAATTTGCTTCCGATGAGCAGTTCTTC. Translation: CASSLQFASDEQFF.